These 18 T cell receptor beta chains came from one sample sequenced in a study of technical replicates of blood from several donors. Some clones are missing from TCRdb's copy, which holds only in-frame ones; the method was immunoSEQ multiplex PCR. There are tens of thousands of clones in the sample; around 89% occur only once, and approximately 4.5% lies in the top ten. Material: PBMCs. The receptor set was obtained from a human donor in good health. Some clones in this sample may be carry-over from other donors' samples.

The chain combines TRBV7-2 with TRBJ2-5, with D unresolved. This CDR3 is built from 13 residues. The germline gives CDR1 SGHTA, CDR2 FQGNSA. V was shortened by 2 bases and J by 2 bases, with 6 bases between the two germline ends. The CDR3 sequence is CASSLIAQETQYF. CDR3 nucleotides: TGTGCCAGCAGCTTAATAGCTCAAGAGACCCAGTACTTC.

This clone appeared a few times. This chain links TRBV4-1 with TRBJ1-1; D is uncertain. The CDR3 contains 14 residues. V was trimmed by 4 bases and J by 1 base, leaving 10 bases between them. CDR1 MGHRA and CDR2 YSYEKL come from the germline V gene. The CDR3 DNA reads TGCGCCAGCAGCCTAACGACACGGAACACTGAAGCTTTCTTT. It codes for CASSLTTRNTEAFF.

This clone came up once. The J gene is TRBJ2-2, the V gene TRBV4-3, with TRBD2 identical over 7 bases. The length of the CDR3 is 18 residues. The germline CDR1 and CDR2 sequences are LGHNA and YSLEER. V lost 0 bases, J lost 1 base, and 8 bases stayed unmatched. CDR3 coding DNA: TGCGCCAGCAGCCAAGAACACTGGTCGGGGGGGAACACCGGGGAGCTGTTTTTT. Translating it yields CASSQEHWSGGNTGELFF.

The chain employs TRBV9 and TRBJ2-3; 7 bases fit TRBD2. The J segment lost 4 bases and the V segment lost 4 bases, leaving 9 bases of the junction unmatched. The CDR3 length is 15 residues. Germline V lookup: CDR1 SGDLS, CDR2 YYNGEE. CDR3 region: CASSFRGDAPDTQYF. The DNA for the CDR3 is TGTGCCAGCAGCTTCCGGGGGGACGCCCCAGATACGCAGTATTTT. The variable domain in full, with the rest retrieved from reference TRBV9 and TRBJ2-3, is DSGVTQTPKHLITATGQRVTLRCSPRSGDLSVYWYQQSLDQGLQFLIQYYNGEERAKGNILERFSAQQFPDLHSELNLSSLELGDSALYFCASSFRGDAPDTQYFGPGTRLTVL.

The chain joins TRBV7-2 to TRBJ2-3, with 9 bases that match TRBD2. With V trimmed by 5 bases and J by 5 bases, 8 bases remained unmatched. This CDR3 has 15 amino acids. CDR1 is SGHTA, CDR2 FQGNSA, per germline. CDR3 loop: CASSPLREGLDTQYF. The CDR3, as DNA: TGTGCCAGCAGCCCACTGCGGGAGGGTTTAGATACGCAGTATTTT.

CDR3 DNA sequence: TGTGCCAGCAGCTCCCAGACAGGGGCAATGCCCCAGCATTTT. This gives the protein CASSSQTGAMPQHF. The rearrangement uses TRBV7-9 and TRBJ1-5, with TRBD1 matching over 8 bases. This CDR3 contains 14 residues. V trimming: 4 bases; J trimming: 9 bases; junction bases outside the gene matches: 8. Germline assignment: CDR1 SEHNR and CDR2 FQNEAQ (reference sequence).

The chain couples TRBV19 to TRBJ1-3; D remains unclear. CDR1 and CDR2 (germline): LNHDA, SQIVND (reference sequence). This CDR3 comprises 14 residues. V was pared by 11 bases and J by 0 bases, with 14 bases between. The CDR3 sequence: CACKASTSGNTIYF. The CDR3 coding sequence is TGTGCCTGTAAGGCTAGCACCTCTGGAAACACCATATATTTT.

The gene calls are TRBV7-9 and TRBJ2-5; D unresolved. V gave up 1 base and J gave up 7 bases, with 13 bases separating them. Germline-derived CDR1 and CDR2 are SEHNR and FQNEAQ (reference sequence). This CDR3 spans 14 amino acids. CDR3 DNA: TGTGCCAGCAGCTTAGGGCAGAGTCCAGGGACCCAGTACTTC. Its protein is CASSLGQSPGTQYF.

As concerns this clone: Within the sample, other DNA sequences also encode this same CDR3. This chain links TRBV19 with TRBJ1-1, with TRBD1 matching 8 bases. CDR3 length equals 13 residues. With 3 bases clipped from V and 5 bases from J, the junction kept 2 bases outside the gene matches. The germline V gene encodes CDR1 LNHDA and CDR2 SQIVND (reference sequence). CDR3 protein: CASSIDRGTEAFF. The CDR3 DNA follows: TGTGCCAGTAGTATCGACAGGGGAACTGAAGCTTTCTTT.

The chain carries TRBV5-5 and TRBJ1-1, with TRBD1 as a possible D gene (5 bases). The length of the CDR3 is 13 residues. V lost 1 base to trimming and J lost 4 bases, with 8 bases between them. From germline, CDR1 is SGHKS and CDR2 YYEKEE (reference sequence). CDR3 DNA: TGTGCCAGCAGCTTGTCCGGGGGCACTGAAGCTTTCTTT. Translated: CASSLSGGTEAFF.

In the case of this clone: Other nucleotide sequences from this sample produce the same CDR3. CDR3 residues: CASSLAGGPGDTQYF. The CDR3 region has the DNA TGTGCCAGCAGCCTAGCGGGAGGGCCTGGAGATACGCAGTATTTT. The chain is built from TRBV5-4 and TRBJ2-3; TRBD2 aligns across 12 bases. Germline CDR1 SGHNT, CDR2 YYREEE (reference sequence). V shed 4 bases, J shed 5 bases, and the junction held 5 bases outside the gene matches. The CDR3 consists of 15 residues.

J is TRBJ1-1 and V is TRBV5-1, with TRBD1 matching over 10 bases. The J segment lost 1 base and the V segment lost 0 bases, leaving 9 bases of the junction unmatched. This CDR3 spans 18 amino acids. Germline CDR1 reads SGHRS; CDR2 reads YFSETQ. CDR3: CASSLVTPGQGKNTEAFF. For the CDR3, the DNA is TGCGCCAGCAGCTTGGTAACCCCGGGACAGGGGAAGAACACTGAAGCTTTCTTT.

Here the CDR3 reads CASSGGQGVGQPQHF. CDR3 bases: TGTGCCAGCAGCGGGGGACAGGGAGTAGGTCAGCCCCAGCATTTT. V gene TRBV7-2 combines with J gene TRBJ1-5, with 9 positions matching TRBD1. The J segment lost 6 bases and the V segment lost 5 bases, leaving 8 bases of the junction unmatched. Per the germline V gene, CDR1 is SGHTA and CDR2 is FQGNSA. This CDR3 region has 15 residues.

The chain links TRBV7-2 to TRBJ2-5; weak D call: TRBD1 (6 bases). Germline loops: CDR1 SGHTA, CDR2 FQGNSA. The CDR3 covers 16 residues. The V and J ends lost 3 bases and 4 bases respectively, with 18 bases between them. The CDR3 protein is CASSLGFTGLRETQYF. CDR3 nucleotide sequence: TGTGCCAGCAGCTTGGGGTTTACAGGGTTGCGAGAGACCCAGTACTTC. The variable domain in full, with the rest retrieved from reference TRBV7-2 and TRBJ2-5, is GAGVSQSPSNKVTEKGKDVELRCDPISGHTALYWYRQSLGQGLEFLIYFQGNSAPDKSGLPSDRFSAERTGGSVSTLTIQRTQQEDSAVYLCASSLGFTGLRETQYFGPGTRLLVL.

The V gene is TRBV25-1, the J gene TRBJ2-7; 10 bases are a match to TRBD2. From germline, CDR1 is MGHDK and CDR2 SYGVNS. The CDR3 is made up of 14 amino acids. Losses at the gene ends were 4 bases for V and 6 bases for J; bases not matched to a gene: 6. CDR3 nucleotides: TGTGCCAGCAGTGGCCTAGCGGGAGCCGGCGAGCAGTACTTC. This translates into CASSGLAGAGEQYF.

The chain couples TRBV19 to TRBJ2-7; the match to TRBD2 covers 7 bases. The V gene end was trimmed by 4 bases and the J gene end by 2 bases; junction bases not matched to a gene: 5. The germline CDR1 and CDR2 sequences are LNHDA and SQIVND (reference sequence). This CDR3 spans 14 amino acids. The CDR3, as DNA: TGTGCCAGTAGTACCCTAGCGGAGGCCTACGAGCAGTACTTC. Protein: CASSTLAEAYEQYF.

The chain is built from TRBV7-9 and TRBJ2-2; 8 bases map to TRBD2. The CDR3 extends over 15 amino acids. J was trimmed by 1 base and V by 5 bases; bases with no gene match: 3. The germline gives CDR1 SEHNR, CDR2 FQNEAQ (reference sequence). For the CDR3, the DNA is TGTGCCAGCAGCCCGGGAGGGCTGAACACCGGGGAGCTGTTTTTT. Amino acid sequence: CASSPGGLNTGELFF.

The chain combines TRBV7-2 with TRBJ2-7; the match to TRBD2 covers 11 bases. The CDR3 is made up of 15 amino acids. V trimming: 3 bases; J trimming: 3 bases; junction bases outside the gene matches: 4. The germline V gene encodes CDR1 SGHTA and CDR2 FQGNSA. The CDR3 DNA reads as TGTGCCAGCAGCTTCACCGGGACTAGCGGCTACGAGCAGTACTTC. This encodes CASSFTGTSGYEQYF.